Each of the 18 T cell receptor beta chains below was sequenced from the same sample in a study of Ad26.COV2.S vaccination and SARS-CoV-2 variants. Repertoires were generated with immunoSEQ multiplex PCR, while TCRdb's copy carries only in-frame clones and drops some. The data hold about 350,000 clones, with roughly 94% observed a single time. Sequencing was performed on peripheral blood, taken after recovery from COVID-19. These receptors were taken from a human donor who had recovered from COVID-19.

The V call is TRBV6-4, the J call TRBJ2-3; D is unresolved. Deletions cut 2 bases from V and 1 base from J, with 10 bases between. The germline CDR1 and CDR2 sequences are MRHNA and SNTAGT. The CDR3 sequence is 15 residues long. The CDR3 DNA is TGTGCCAGCAGTGACCCAGCCTTGGGCACAGATACGCAGTATTTT. This gives the protein CASSDPALGTDTQYF.

The rearrangement links TRBV10-3 to TRBJ1-2, with D perhaps matching TRBD1 (5 bases). Trimming pared 4 bases from V and 3 bases from J, leaving 12 bases between. Germline V gene lookup returns CDR1 ENHRY and CDR2 SYGVKD. The length of the CDR3 is 14 residues. The DNA of the CDR3 is TGTGCCATCAGTGCGAAGGGGAGTGACTATGGCTACACCTTC. As protein: CAISAKGSDYGYTF.

The chain recombines TRBV7-6 with TRBJ2-7; TRBD2 aligns across 10 bases. The V and J ends lost 5 bases and 3 bases, in that order; junction bases with no gene match: 10. Germline V gene data show CDR1 as SGHVS and CDR2 as FNYEAQ. CDR3 size: 16 residues. Written as DNA, the CDR3 is TGTGCCAGCAGCCCAGACGTAGGGACTAGCGACTACGAGCAGTACTTC. As protein: CASSPDVGTSDYEQYF.

This clone was detected once. At the DNA level, this CDR3 is encoded by other sequences in the same sample as well. V usage is TRBV27 and J usage is TRBJ1-2, with D possibly matching TRBD1 (5 bases). Looked up from germline, CDR1 is MNHEY and CDR2 is SMNVEV (reference sequence). Trimming took off 4 bases at V and 11 bases at J, with 20 bases between the two ends. The CDR3 spans 14 residues. The CDR3 bases are TGTGCCAGCAGTTCTGTTGACAGCCTTTTAGGTTACACCTTC. Amino acid sequence: CASSSVDSLLGYTF.

V and J are TRBV21-1 and TRBJ2-7; no DNA check was done on the table's D call, TRBD2. TRBV21-1 is annotated as a pseudogene. This CDR3 has 14 amino acids. Here the CDR3 DNA reads TGTGCCAGCACCGGTAGATTCCTTTCCTACGAGCAGTACTTC. It specifies CASTGRFLSYEQYF.

V is TRBV25-1 and J is TRBJ1-2; tentative D call: TRBD1 (5 bases). Germline CDR1 is MGHDK and CDR2 is SYGVNS. This CDR3 comprises 17 residues. V lost 4 bases and J lost 5, with 23 bases in between. In DNA, the CDR3 is TGTGCCAGCAGTGGGGGGATTGGGCAGGGACGAATTTATGGCTACACCTTC. It encodes CASSGGIGQGRIYGYTF.

The chain links TRBV4-1 to TRBJ1-1; tentative D call: TRBD1 (5 bases). The CDR3 is 18 residues long. Germline V CDR1 and CDR2: MGHRA, YSYEKL. V was trimmed by 0 bases and J by 0 bases, leaving 17 bases between them. The CDR3: CASSQDGPVGGLNTEAFF. The CDR3 bases are TGCGCCAGCAGCCAAGACGGCCCGGTGGGGGGACTGAACACTGAAGCTTTCTTT.

The chain employs TRBV4-1 and TRBJ1-1; 7 bases are shared with TRBD1. V gave up 3 bases and J gave up 10 bases; unmatched junction bases: 2. The V gene's germline CDR1 is MGHRA and CDR2 YSYEKL. CDR3 size: 11 residues. Here the CDR3 DNA reads TGCGCCAGCAGCCACAGGGGGAGAGCTTTCTTT. Amino acids: CASSHRGRAFF.

The chain recombines TRBV11-2 with TRBJ1-1; no firm D call. Between the trimmed V and J ends, which lost 1 base and 4 bases, there was a span of 7 bases. The CDR3 has 13 residues. CDR1 and CDR2 from the germline V gene are SGHAT and FQNNGV. CDR3 residues: CASSLGQITEAFF. The CDR3 DNA reads as TGTGCCAGCAGCTTAGGGCAAATCACTGAAGCTTTCTTT.

The J gene is TRBJ1-2, the V gene TRBV19; D not certain. Germline assignment: CDR1 LNHDA and CDR2 SQIVND (reference sequence). The V and J ends lost 3 bases and 3 bases respectively, with 17 bases between them. This CDR3 contains 16 residues. The CDR3 DNA follows: TGTGCCAGTAGTATTTTAAAGGGCGGTTCTCACTATGGCTACACCTTC. It yields the protein CASSILKGGSHYGYTF.

The V call is TRBV7-8, the J call TRBJ2-6, with 11 positions matching TRBD1. The CDR3 loop spans 18 amino acids. J gave up 1 base and V 5 bases, and 7 bases lay outside the gene matches. The V gene's germline CDR1 is SGHVS and CDR2 FQNEAQ. CDR3 sequence reads: CASSSGQGALSGANVLTF. CDR3 coding DNA: TGTGCCAGCAGCAGTGGACAGGGGGCCCTTTCTGGGGCCAACGTCCTGACTTTC.

The V gene is TRBV3-1 (or the pseudogene TRBV3-2), the J gene TRBJ2-3; 8 positions match TRBD2. Per the germline V gene, CDR1 is LGHDT and CDR2 is YNNKEL (reference sequence). V lost 2 bases to trimming and J lost 3 bases; unmatched junction nucleotides: 4. The CDR3 is 15 amino acids. CDR3 protein: CASSQLGGATDTQYF. As DNA, the CDR3 is TGTGCCAGCAGCCAACTCGGGGGGGCGACAGATACGCAGTATTTT.

CDR3 in amino acids: CASSEREGQPQHF. Written as DNA, the CDR3 is TGTGCCAGCAGTGAGAGGGAGGGGCAGCCCCAGCATTTT. The rearrangement uses TRBV2 and TRBJ1-5, with D maybe TRBD1 (5 bases). V was clipped by 3 bases and J by 7 bases, with 10 bases between them. CDR3 length: 13 amino acids. Germline V gene lookup returns CDR1 SNHLY and CDR2 FYNNEI.

The rearrangement links TRBV5-5 to TRBJ1-1; TRBD1 matches 7 bases. Germline V lookup: CDR1 SGHKS, CDR2 YYEKEE (reference sequence). The CDR3 runs to 13 residues. Trimming removed 4 bases from V and 2 bases from J; junction bases left unmatched: 2. The CDR3 DNA follows: TGTGCCAGCAGCGGGGACAGTAACACTGAAGCTTTCTTT. Encoded protein: CASSGDSNTEAFF.

The chain is built from TRBV9 and TRBJ2-5, with D uncertain. The CDR3 has 13 amino acids. V lost 0 bases to trimming and J lost 7 bases, with 10 bases between them. Per the germline V gene, CDR1 is SGDLS and CDR2 is YYNGEE. As DNA, the CDR3 is TGTGCCAGCAGCGTAGGGATCCTGGGGACCCAGTACTTC. Translation: CASSVGILGTQYF.

The V and J genes are TRBV9 and TRBJ1-2; TRBD1 matches at 7 bases. The CDR3 contains 14 residues. The J segment lost 5 bases and the V segment lost 0 bases, leaving 4 bases of the junction unmatched. Germline V lookup: CDR1 SGDLS, CDR2 YYNGEE. The CDR3 region is CASSVDVTGYGYTF. DNA for the CDR3: TGTGCCAGCAGCGTAGACGTGACAGGGTATGGCTACACCTTC.

Only one count was recorded for this clone. The chain carries TRBV13 and TRBJ2-7; no definite D call. Germline V gives CDR1 PRHDT, CDR2 FYEKMQ (reference sequence). The CDR3 contains 13 residues. Trimming removed 7 bases at V and 5 bases at J, with 15 bases between. The CDR3 loop reads CASKTNRGDEQYF. CDR3 DNA: TGTGCCAGCAAAACCAACCGAGGAGACGAGCAGTACTTC.

This clone occurred once. The CDR3 sequence: CSVELFGQGDEQYF. CDR3 DNA: TGCAGCGTTGAATTGTTTGGGCAGGGGGACGAGCAGTACTTC. The rearrangement joins TRBV29-1 to TRBJ2-7; the match to TRBD1 covers 7 bases. Germline V gene data show CDR1 as SQVTM and CDR2 as ANQGSEA. This CDR3 spans 14 amino acids. The trim removed 2 bases at V and 5 bases at J, leaving 9 bases unmatched.